This T cell receptor beta chain came from a study of cytomegalovirus exposure and HLA in healthy donors (dated by TCRdb to the late 2010s). About the study as a whole: According to an earlier analysis of several hundred of the donors, roughly 180 million T cells yielded 117 million unique TCR beta sequences and approximately 300 Gb of sequence data. Of the roughly 390 genotyped donors, over 65% fell in the genetic ancestry cluster associated with self-reported Caucasian donors. In a later genetic analysis, genome-wide SNP genotypes for about 65% of the 666 donors were used, and that subset was treated as a discovery cohort. Both class I and class II loci were covered by HLA typing, at four-digit resolution. Alongside the repertoire data, information on donor age, sex, ethnicity and CMV serostatus was compiled. The study was designed to test whether signatures of past pathogen exposure could be identified by cataloging public T cell receptors. Every repertoire in the discovery cohort had been generated on one and the same sequencing platform. Using immunosequencing, the study profiled T cell repertoires from about 650 subjects and related those repertoires to cytomegalovirus serostatus. The study combined high-throughput TCR immunosequencing, statistical association of individual TCRs with disease status, and machine learning to predict cytomegalovirus infection status. An earlier analysis of nearly 600 of the donors applied high-throughput TCR beta sequencing to assess whether each TCR beta V gene segment acted as functional or pseudogenic. In a later analysis, previously published TCR beta repertoires from several hundred donors were re-analyzed and high-resolution HLA genotyping was added so that TCR occurrence patterns could be studied. Along with the roughly 700-subject first cohort, a separate validation cohort of some 130 different subjects was used. About five DR-DQ haplotypes were handled as single units for association and clustering because linkage in the cohort was strong. Rather than using new phenotypic data, the later analysis identified candidate immune exposures from TCR beta sequences and from how often those sequences occurred across donors. An early release covering 500 to 750 HLA-typed donors comprised approximately 300 gigabases of sequencing data and approximately 85 million unique TCR sequences. Typing coverage differed by locus: A, B, C, DRB1 and DQB1 were typed in about 620-630 donors, DQA1 in 522, DPA1 in roughly 590, and DPB1 in just under 490. Among 398 genotyped donors of the cohort, an average of roughly 240,000 unique TCR beta nucleotide sequences were sequenced per donor, about a sixth of them non-productive.

A note on this clone: It has no known antigen specificity. One base away there is no much larger clone; base qualities are not given.

The method behind the library was the immunoSEQ multiplex PCR assay. For the multiplex PCR, a mixture combining 60 forward primers for TCR Vbeta segments and 13 reverse primers for TCR Jbeta segments was used. A multiplex PCR assay on genomic DNA amplified the CDR3 region of rearranged TCR beta genes. The Illumina HiSeq System was used to sequence the amplified TCR beta libraries as 87-base-pair reads. The original methods were these. Across the roughly 670 repertoires, a later analysis counted approximately 75 million unique TCR beta chains, some 11 million of which were shared by at least two donors. Raw reads were error-corrected and collapsed into unique sequences by a nearest-neighbor algorithm in which closely related sequences were merged to remove PCR and sequencing errors. CDR3 sequences were aligned to IMGT reference sequences to assign V, D and J gene segments. Each retained sequence needed at least a six-nucleotide match to both a V gene segment and a J gene segment. A rearrangement was called productive if the CDR3 had no stop codons and remained in frame with V and J, and every other rearrangement was called non-productive. Following IMGT convention, CDR3 was defined as the stretch from the second conserved V-encoded cysteine up to the conserved J-encoded phenylalanine. The earlier analysis of a few hundred of the donors excluded sequences that lacked an unambiguous match to a single V gene segment. In an earlier analysis of 450 to 700 of the donors, V segments were called functional above 56.7% productive rearrangements and were called segregating when the between-donor standard deviation exceeded 5%. A statistical classification framework was built to diagnose cytomegalovirus status from the catalog of TCR beta chain sequences. In a later analysis, V and J genes were assigned by comparing TCR nucleotide sequences against IMGT/GENE-DB human TR gene sequences. A later analysis assigned CDR3 sequences and most-parsimonious VDJ recombination scenarios with the TCRdist pipeline. In a later analysis, each TCR beta chain was defined by its CDR3 amino acid sequence together with its V-gene family, and reads without a unique V-gene family were excluded. As a way to deal with suspected cross-contamination and a sequencing artifact, a later analysis dropped 450 to 700 nucleotide sequences that were highly shared and had low generation probability. In a later analysis, a clonal expansion index was calculated for each public chain from normalized within-repertoire ranks of inferred template counts. In a later analysis, generation probabilities were computed using a VDJ recombination model fitted to out-of-frame rearrangements, and the results were checked against IGoR. In a later analysis, TCR-TCR, TCR-HLA and TCR-CMV co-occurrence was scored with hypergeometric tests, and a repertoire-size bias correction was applied to TCR pairs. False discovery rates were estimated in a later analysis by permuting HLA or CMV assignments 20 times. In a later analysis, co-occurring TCRs were grouped using DBSCAN, and TCRdist sequence similarity was added for clustering within HLA-allele-positive subsets. Repertoires with fewer than 30,000 or more than 120,000 public chains were left out of co-occurrence clustering, as were five repertoires with anomalous nucleotide sharing. TCRdb provides this immuneACCESS table in a form limited to in-frame rearrangements. Some clones are lacking; in checked studies, under half of them reflect an unresolved V gene, and why the rest are absent is not known. The DNA was the basis for D and trimming; V, J and clone size are from that table. The sample contains about 150,000 clones, about 80% of them found a single time. Of the sample, around 13% falls within the top ten clones.

The paper's findings and limits, for the study overall: A few of the identified cytomegalovirus-associated TCR beta chains were confirmed in vitro to be specific for cytomegalovirus antigens. Because HLA typing was unavailable for some donors at each locus, only the typed subset was used in association tests. Because the 87-base-pair reads could not distinguish some IMGT-functional V segments, including TRBV6-2 and TRBV6-3, those segments were excluded. In both the original and validation cohorts, the classifier was reported to diagnose cytomegalovirus status with high specificity and sensitivity. According to a later genetic analysis, donors in an Asian-associated ancestry cluster had fewer N-insertions in productive TCRs than the approximately 710-donor mean. A later analysis found that most CMV-associated TCR beta chains appeared HLA-restricted, with HLA associations seemingly driven largely by CMV exposure. In a later analysis, TCR association rates were found to vary across HLA loci, with the most associated TCRs seen for DRB1 alleles and the fewest for HLA-C alleles. V-gene and J-gene trimming of TCR beta chains was associated with a missense DCLRE1C variant in a later genetic analysis, and the association was replicated in an independent cohort. A later analysis found that HLA-associated TCR beta chains were more clonally expanded and had lower generation probabilities than equally common non-associated chains. Some 15 rarely observed V segments, including chromosome 9 orphons, were excluded from the earlier analysis of just under 600 of the donors because counts were too low. The study listed 150 to 200 TCR beta chains as associated with cytomegalovirus. Most TCR sequences were observed very rarely across donors, whereas some public TCRs were present in many individuals. At a false discovery rate of 0.05, a later analysis linked fewer than 20,000 TCR beta sequences to specific HLA alleles. Assigning TCR associations to individual alleles was difficult when HLA alleles, especially DR and DQ, strongly co-occurred. The authors suggested that the approach could potentially be generalized to other disease states and immunological phenotypes. In an earlier analysis of over 550 of the donors, most TCR beta V segments were observed in productive rearrangements about 90% or about 30% of the time, broadly matching IMGT annotations. A cluster of highly shared sequence variants was judged likely to represent a technical artifact of the sequencing pipeline. For the cohort, immune exposure information was limited to CMV serostatus. Linkage disequilibrium might explain the correlated functional status among segregating V segments, but an unknown experimental factor could not be ruled out. Roughly uniform sequencing depth across donors was assumed in presence/absence analyses, although this assumption may not hold. The cohort was sequenced for TCR beta chains only, and without alpha or paired-chain data the features that could be detected were limited. In a later analysis, several top co-occurrence clusters were reported to appear linked to parvovirus B19, influenza, CMV and Epstein-Barr virus. A further reported finding was that TCR beta sequences accurately predicted the HLA-A and HLA-B alleles for most subjects in the first cohort.

From the germline V gene, CDR1 is SGHRS and CDR2 is YFSETQ. At the junction V is shortened by 3 bases and J by 5 bases; bases outside the gene matches: 13. Measured from the cysteine to the phenylalanine, the CDR3 is 19 residues long. Just the 57-base CDR3 DNA is kept, in frame starting at base 1. The cohort comprised fewer than 700 healthy bone marrow donors. At the time of sampling, all cohort members were nominally healthy, though unrecorded immune exposures were likely present. The donor was CMV seropositive and was included in the group of 290 or so seropositive cohort members. Every donor gave a peripheral blood sample, and the peripheral blood mononuclear cells from that sample were used for TCR beta sequencing. The Qiagen DNeasy Blood Extraction Kit was used to extract genomic DNA from the blood cell samples.

Recombination linked TRBV5-1 to TRBJ2-3, with 15 bases matching TRBD2. This sequence was found in a young man in good health and CMV-seropositive. The sample was PBMCs. The encoded CDR3 is CASSSPGLAGGSGRDTQYF. The nucleotide sequence is TGCGCCAGCAGCTCTCCGGGACTAGCGGGAGGTTCTGGTAGAGATACGCAGTATTTT.